This TCR beta chain is from a study of blood T cell repertoires in COVID-19. As for the study in general: The analysed material was cDNA or gDNA that came from T cells, B-cell-depleted T cells, or PBMCs.

Authors' data handling: Nucleated cell number was recorded as an estimate derived from reference gene primer amplification. The table came from immunoSEQ multiplex PCR; TCRdb's copy has only in-frame clones and leaves some out. From that table come the V and J calls and clone size; the DNA was used to work out D and trimming. The repertoire includes some 390,000 clones, more than 75% of them detected once, and around 3% sits in the top ten. The CDR3 covers 16 residues. Germline CDR1 is MNHEY and CDR2 is SMNVEV (reference sequence). With V trimmed by 6 bases and J by 5 bases, 12 bases remained unmatched.

This TCR came from a human donor in a cohort sampled during active COVID-19. Material for sequencing was peripheral blood. The V and J genes are TRBV27 and TRBJ2-5, with 10 bases fitting TRBD1. The chain's CDR3 is CASSATGGADLETQYF. CDR3 coding DNA: TGTGCCAGCAGCGCGACAGGGGGCGCTGATTTGGAGACCCAGTACTTC.